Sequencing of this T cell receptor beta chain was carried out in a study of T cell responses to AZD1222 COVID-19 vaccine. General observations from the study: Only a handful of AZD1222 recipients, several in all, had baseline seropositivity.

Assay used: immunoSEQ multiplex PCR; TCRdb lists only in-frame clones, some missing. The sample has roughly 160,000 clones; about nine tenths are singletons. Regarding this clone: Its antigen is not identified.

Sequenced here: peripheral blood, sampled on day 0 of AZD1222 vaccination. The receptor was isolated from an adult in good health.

In nucleotides, the CDR3 is TGTGCCAGCAGCTTAGAAGGACAGGCATATGGCTACACCTTC. Translating it yields CASSLEGQAYGYTF. The chain carries TRBV7-8 and TRBJ1-2; TRBD1 matches at 7 bases. Germline-derived CDR1 and CDR2 are SGHVS and FQNEAQ. Trimming took 1 base from V and 5 from J; bases not matched to a gene: 4. This CDR3 is built from 14 residues.